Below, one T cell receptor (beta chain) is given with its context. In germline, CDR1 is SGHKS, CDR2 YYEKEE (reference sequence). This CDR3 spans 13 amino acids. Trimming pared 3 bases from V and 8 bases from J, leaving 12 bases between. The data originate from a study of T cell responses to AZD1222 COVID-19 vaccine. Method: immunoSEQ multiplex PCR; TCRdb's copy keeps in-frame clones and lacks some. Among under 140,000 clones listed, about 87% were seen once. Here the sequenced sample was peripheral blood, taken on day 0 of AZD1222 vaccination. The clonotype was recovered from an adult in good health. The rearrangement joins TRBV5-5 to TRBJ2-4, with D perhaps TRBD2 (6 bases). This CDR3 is CASSYTGGDIQYF. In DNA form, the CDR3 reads TGTGCCAGCAGCTATACAGGAGGGGACATTCAGTACTTC.